This TCR beta chain was sequenced during a study of shared clonotypes between healthy human individuals. Only in-frame clones appear in the TCRdb table, and some are missing; sequencing was by immunoSEQ multiplex PCR. This table has about 2.5 million clones, approximately 90% appearing once. As to this clone: Its specificity is not known.

Study outcomes and limitations: Naive subsets usually exceeded memory subsets in estimated richness.

Healthy HIV-negative adults without recent acute infections or vaccinations served as donors. Only Caucasian adults living in Nashville, Tennessee made up the donor group. V was clipped by 0 bases and J by 5 bases, with 9 bases between them. Germline loops: CDR1 SGDLS, CDR2 YYNGEE. This CDR3 comprises 14 residues. The specimen was naive CD4+ T cells from PBMCs. The subset was: CD45RA+ positively selected. This receptor was obtained from a man between 18 and 29 years old in good health. Some clones in this sample may be carry-over from other donors' samples. The genes are TRBV9 and TRBJ1-3; D is uncertain. The CDR3 DNA follows: TGTGCCAGCAGCGTAGCGGGGAACAGAAACACCATATATTTT. Translated: CASSVAGNRNTIYF.